This T cell receptor (beta chain) was found in a study of human T cells and chemical hapten exposure. Time point reported: healthy volunteer bleed at 2 weeks. Unfractionated whole blood was the source from which total RNA was extracted. This clonotype appeared a few times. Each CDR3 protein is one row after TCRdb ran MiXCR on the RACE reads. The data contain more than 70,000 distinct CDR3 sequences, about 8.6% of them singletons. The CDR3 consists of 15 residues. The V gene's germline CDR1 is MNHEY and CDR2 SVGAGI. V dropped 5 bases and J dropped 0 bases, with 10 bases sitting between them. This receptor was obtained from a female donor in good health. Some clones in this sample may be carry-over from other donors' samples. The sample was whole blood. This chain links TRBV6-5 with TRBJ2-2; maybe TRBD2 (5 bases). The CDR3: CASSILVPNTGELFF. The CDR3 nucleotides read TGTGCCAGCAGTATACTAGTACCGAACACCGGGGAGCTGTTTTTT.